The source of this T cell receptor beta chain is a study of blood T cell repertoires in COVID-19. Study-wide background: COVID-19 samples, acute and convalescent, were from the United States, Italy and Spain. In each case, the material was cDNA or gDNA derived from T cells, B-cell-depleted T cells, or PBMCs.

The assay was immunoSEQ multiplex PCR, and TCRdb's table has in-frame clones only and misses some. The sample contains roughly 330,000 clones, about 84% of which appear only once. The CDR3 is made up of 15 amino acids. Germline lookup yields CDR1 SGHRS and CDR2 YFSETQ. With 0 bases clipped from V and 5 bases from J, the junction kept 3 bases outside the gene matches. The receptor was derived from a woman aged 45 to 65 with acute or convalescent COVID-19. The V call is TRBV5-1, the J call TRBJ1-4, with 8 bases fitting TRBD1. The sequenced sample was peripheral blood. CDR3 protein: CASSLGDRSNEKLFF. The CDR3 DNA follows: TGCGCCAGCAGCTTGGGGGACAGGTCAAATGAAAAACTGTTTTTT.